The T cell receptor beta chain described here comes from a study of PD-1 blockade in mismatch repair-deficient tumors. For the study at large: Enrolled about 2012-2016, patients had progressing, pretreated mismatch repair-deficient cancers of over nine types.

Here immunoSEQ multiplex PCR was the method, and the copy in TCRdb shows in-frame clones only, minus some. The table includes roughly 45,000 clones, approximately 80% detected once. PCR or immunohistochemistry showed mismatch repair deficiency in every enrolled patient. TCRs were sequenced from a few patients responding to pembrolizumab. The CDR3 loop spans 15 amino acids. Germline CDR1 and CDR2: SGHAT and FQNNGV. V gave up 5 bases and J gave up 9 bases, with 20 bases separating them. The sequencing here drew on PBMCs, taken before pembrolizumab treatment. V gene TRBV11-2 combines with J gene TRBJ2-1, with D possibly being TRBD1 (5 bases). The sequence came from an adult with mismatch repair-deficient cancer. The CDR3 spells CASSRIVPPRGEQFF. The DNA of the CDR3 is TGTGCCAGCAGCCGAATAGTACCTCCTAGGGGTGAGCAGTTCTTC. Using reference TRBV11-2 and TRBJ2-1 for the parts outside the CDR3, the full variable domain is EAGVAQSPRYKIIEKRQSVAFWCNPISGHATLYWYQQILGQGPKLLIQFQNNGVVDDSQLPKDRFSAERLKGVDSTLKIQPAKLEDSAVYLCASSRIVPPRGEQFFGPGTRLTVL.